A single sample is the source of the 18 T cell receptor beta chains below, sequenced in a study of T-cell memory formation after mild COVID-19 (dated by TCRdb to the early 2020s). The library was made by 5' RACE. The sequencing machine was an Illumina NovaSeq 6000. TCRdb redid the processing of the public reads, applying fastp at Q25 and MiXCR, and retained in-frame beta chains. All rows with the same CDR3 protein become a single entry with the most common DNA and genes. The sample table holds around 130,000 distinct CDR3 sequences, of which approximately 6.3% were seen once. The top ten clonotypes cover roughly 2% of the sample. The sample taken for sequencing was PBMCs or a T cell subset sorted from them (not recorded which). The receptors derive from an adult woman who had mild COVID-19 (a few samples of this study predate the infection). The sample titles of this study are shuffled in the database, so cell type and time point are left out; the donor was told from shared clones.

This clonotype was detected many times. The J gene is TRBJ1-2, the V gene TRBV5-6, with 7 bases identical to TRBD1. V shed 4 bases and J 4 bases; nucleotides not matched to a gene: 4. Germline V lookup: CDR1 SGHDT, CDR2 YYEEEE. The CDR3 runs 13 residues. CDR3 protein: CASSRTGAYGYTF. CDR3 in DNA: TGTGCCAGCAGCCGAACAGGGGCCTATGGCTACACCTTC.

This clonotype has a handful of counts. The chain combines TRBV15 with TRBJ2-1; D may be TRBD1 or TRBD2 (5 bases each). The germline V gene has CDR1 LNHNV and CDR2 YYDKDF (reference sequence). The V gene lost 5 bases and the J gene lost 5 bases, with 16 bases spanning the gap. The CDR3 contains 15 residues. As DNA, the CDR3 is TGTGCCACCAGCTCCCGTACGGGGCCAAACAATGAGCAGTTCTTC. It translates to CATSSRTGPNNEQFF.

This clonotype has a count of ten or more. This chain uses TRBV29-1 with TRBJ2-7; no firm D call. From germline, CDR1 is SQVTM and CDR2 ANQGSEA. Trimming took 3 bases from V and 1 from J, leaving 16 bases between them. The CDR3 consists of 15 residues. The DNA of the CDR3 is TGCAGCGTTGAGTCTGGCAGCCGAGTTTCCTACGAGCAGTACTTC. It translates to CSVESGSRVSYEQYF.

Many counts were recorded for this clonotype. This sequence joins TRBV3-1 and TRBJ2-4; D might be TRBD2 (6 bases). Trimming cost V 1 base and J 6 bases, with 7 bases left between them. This CDR3 region has 13 residues. The germline gives CDR1 LGHDT, CDR2 YNNKEL (reference sequence). CDR3 nucleotides: TGTGCCAGCAGCCAAGCGGGGGTAAACATTCAGTACTTC. Translated: CASSQAGVNIQYF. The full variable domain, completed using reference TRBV3-1 and TRBJ2-4, is DTAVSQTPKYLVTQMGNDKSIKCEQNLGHDTMYWYKQDSKKFLKIMFSYNNKELIINETVPNRFSPKSPDKAHLNLHINSLELGDSAVYFCASSQAGVNIQYFGAGTRLSVL.

This clonotype was seen only a few times. The chain recombines TRBV4-1 with TRBJ2-7; 11 bases are a match to TRBD1. Germline CDR1 MGHRA, CDR2 YSYEKL. V was pared by 1 base and J by 5 bases, with 4 bases of the junction left unmatched. The CDR3 runs 15 residues. As DNA, the CDR3 is TGCGCCAGCAGCCAAGTCGGGACAGGGGGAGACGAGCAGTACTTC. This translates into CASSQVGTGGDEQYF.

This clonotype was seen once. Possible read error: a much larger clone is one base away. V usage is TRBV20-1 and J usage is TRBJ2-7, with 8 nucleotides matching TRBD1. The CDR3 runs 15 residues. Unmatched junction bases numbered 8, after V lost 1 base and J lost 3 bases. CDR1 and CDR2 (germline): DFQATT, SNEGSKA (reference sequence). The CDR3 DNA is TGCAGTGCTAGAGGCACAGGGGGGTTCTACTACGAGCAGTACTTC. Translation gives CSARGTGGFYYEQYF.

The table lists this clonotype with many counts. The rearrangement links TRBV29-1 to TRBJ2-5; D uncertain. This CDR3 contains 13 residues. Trimming removed 1 base at V and 2 bases at J, with 8 bases between. CDR1 and CDR2 (germline): SQVTM, ANQGSEA. The CDR3 DNA is TGCAGCGTTGAAGGTATCGGGCAAGAGACCCAGTACTTC. This gives the protein CSVEGIGQETQYF.

This clonotype was observed many times. The chain has TRBV6-5 and TRBJ2-5, with TRBD1 identical over 9 bases. The CDR3 is made up of 14 amino acids. Germline V gene data show CDR1 as MNHEY and CDR2 as SVGAGI. With 5 bases clipped from V and 5 bases from J, the junction kept 6 bases outside the gene matches. The CDR3 DNA reads TGTGCCAGCAGTAGACAGGGGGTTAGGGAGACCCAGTACTTC. Translation gives CASSRQGVRETQYF.

This chain uses TRBV5-1 with TRBJ2-2; the D is unclear. V shed 1 base and J shed 0 bases, with 7 bases lying between them. The CDR3 has 15 amino acids. Germline V gene sequence: CDR1 SGHRS, CDR2 YFSETQ. CDR3 coding DNA: TGCGCCAGCAGCTTGAACAGTGCGAACACCGGGGAGCTGTTTTTT. It encodes CASSLNSANTGELFF.

This chain uses TRBV11-2 with TRBJ1-1; D is undetermined. This CDR3 is built from 14 residues. V lost 5 bases and J 0 bases, leaving 10 bases between the germline ends. The germline gives CDR1 SGHAT, CDR2 FQNNGV. Here the CDR3 DNA reads TGTGCCAGCAGCCGTATTCAGGTGAACACTGAAGCTTTCTTT. It yields the protein CASSRIQVNTEAFF.

The chain joins TRBV5-1 to TRBJ1-6, with 8 bases matching TRBD1. V shed 3 bases, J shed 9 bases, and the junction held 8 bases outside the gene matches. The CDR3 runs 15 residues. Germline CDR1 and CDR2: SGHRS and YFSETQ. CDR3 sequence (DNA): TGCGCCAGCAGCTCGACAGGGGAATCTGGTTCACCCCTCCACTTT. Translation gives CASSSTGESGSPLHF.

The chain has TRBV6-2 or TRBV6-3 and TRBJ1-5, with no clear D. Trimming took off 0 bases at V and 4 bases at J, with 7 bases between the two ends. This CDR3 is built from 14 residues. From germline, CDR1 is MNHEY and CDR2 SVGEGT. CDR3 in amino acids: CASSYSSRNQPQHF. The CDR3 DNA is TGTGCCAGCAGTTACTCGAGCAGGAATCAGCCCCAGCATTTT.

This clonotype showed up just a few times. The chain couples TRBV7-3 to TRBJ1-2; D is uncertain. The CDR3 has 15 amino acids. The V and J ends lost 2 bases and 6 bases respectively, with 16 bases between them. Per germline, CDR1 SGHTA and CDR2 FQGTGA. CDR3 region: CASSLSAGSVDGYTF. In DNA form, the CDR3 reads TGTGCCAGCAGCTTATCGGCGGGGAGTGTTGATGGCTACACCTTC.

The chain recombines TRBV20-1 with TRBJ2-7; a possible D gene is TRBD2 (5 bases). The germline CDR1 and CDR2 sequences are DFQATT and SNEGSKA (reference sequence). V was shortened by 0 bases and J by 3 bases, with 6 bases between the two germline ends. This CDR3 spans 12 amino acids. The CDR3 region is CSARDGDYEQYF. The CDR3 nucleotides read TGCAGTGCTAGAGACGGGGACTACGAGCAGTACTTC.

The J gene is TRBJ2-2, the V gene TRBV12-3 or TRBV12-4; D might be TRBD2 (5 bases). Trimming stripped 6 bases from V and 4 bases from J, with 15 bases between. The CDR3 contains 15 residues. CDR3 sequence reads: CASRLGLPPTGELFF. DNA for the CDR3: TGTGCCAGCAGACTAGGGTTACCTCCCACCGGGGAGCTGTTTTTT.

The chain is built from TRBV5-6 and TRBJ2-5, with a weak D call TRBD2 (6 bases). Between the trimmed V and J ends, which lost 4 bases and 5 bases, there was a span of 15 bases. The CDR3 extends over 14 amino acids. Germline V gives CDR1 SGHDT, CDR2 YYEEEE. In DNA, the CDR3 is TGTGCCAGCAGCCACCGGGAAGGGAGGGAGACCCAGTACTTC. This translates into CASSHREGRETQYF.

In its sample, this clonotype was seen many times. The gene calls are TRBV6-6 and TRBJ1-6; no definite D call. V lost 0 bases to trimming and J lost 9 bases, with 0 bases between them. The CDR3 is 11 residues long. Germline V gene sequence: CDR1 MNHNY, CDR2 SVGAGI (reference sequence). DNA for the CDR3: TGTGCCAGCAGTTACTCTTCACCCCTCCACTTT. This translates into CASSYSSPLHF.

This clonotype was seen more than once but under ten times. This rearrangement joins TRBV4-1 to TRBJ2-1; the match to TRBD2 covers 9 bases. The V gene end was trimmed by 4 bases and the J gene end by 4 bases; junction bases not matched to a gene: 5. In germline, CDR1 is MGHRA, CDR2 YSYEKL. The CDR3 is 15 residues long. The CDR3 spells CASSLAGGLYNEQFF. The CDR3 nucleotides read TGCGCCAGCAGCCTGGCGGGGGGGCTATACAATGAGCAGTTCTTC.